The 11 T cell receptor beta chains below were found in one sample sequenced in a study of shared clonotypes between healthy human individuals. TCRdb's table, derived via immunoSEQ multiplex PCR, lists solely in-frame clones and lacks some. The sample contains over a million clones, 98% of which appear only once. Source material: naive CD4+ T cells sorted from blood. Specified subset: CD45RA+ positively selected. These receptors originate from a man aged 25 to 40 in good health.

This chain joins TRBV18 and TRBJ1-2; D might be TRBD1 (5 bases). CDR1 is KGHSH, CDR2 LQKENI, per germline. V lost 6 bases and J lost 5, with 19 bases in between. The CDR3 totals 15 residues. CDR3 sequence reads: CASSTSGGNGYGYTF. CDR3 sequence (DNA): TGTGCCAGCTCCACATCGGGGGGAAACGGGTATGGCTACACCTTC.

This chain connects TRBV19 to TRBJ2-1; 8 nucleotides agree with TRBD2. Germline CDR1 and CDR2: LNHDA and SQIVND (reference sequence). V trimming: 2 bases; J trimming: 10 bases; junction bases outside the gene matches: 16. The CDR3 runs 17 residues. The CDR3 is CASSIPPGLGAIIEQFF. Here the CDR3 DNA reads TGTGCCAGTAGTATACCTCCGGGACTAGGGGCGATCATCGAGCAGTTCTTC.

This clone was observed once. The J gene is TRBJ2-5, the V gene TRBV28; D remains unclear. The CDR3 spans 12 residues. Germline V CDR1 and CDR2: MDHEN, SYDVKM. V gave up 2 bases and J gave up 7 bases, with 8 bases separating them. The CDR3 region has the DNA TGTGCCAGCAGTTTAATTGGCAGGACCCAGTACTTC. Protein: CASSLIGRTQYF.

The V and J genes are TRBV7-2 and TRBJ2-2, with D unresolved. CDR1 and CDR2 (germline): SGHTA, FQGNSA. CDR3 length: 15 residues. V lost 2 bases and J lost 4, with 11 bases in between. This chain's CDR3 is CASSLSLQFTGELFF. The CDR3 DNA reads TGTGCCAGCAGCTTATCCTTGCAATTCACCGGGGAGCTGTTTTTT.

A single count supports this clone. The CDR3 sequence: CASSTNTGTPGYGYTF. The CDR3 DNA sequence: TGTGCCAGCAGCACTAATACAGGGACGCCGGGCTATGGCTACACCTTC. The chain is built from TRBV21-1 and TRBJ1-2; the DNA was not used to check the table's D call, TRBD1. TRBV21-1 is termed a pseudogene. CDR3 size: 16 residues.

This chain links TRBV10-3 with TRBJ2-3; D may be TRBD1 (6 bases). Germline V gives CDR1 ENHRY, CDR2 SYGVKD. V lost 8 bases, J lost 0 bases, and 12 bases lay in between. The CDR3 length is 14 residues. Written as DNA, the CDR3 is TGTGCCATCTGCGCAGGGGCCAGCACAGATACGCAGTATTTT. Encoded protein: CAICAGASTDTQYF.

The chain has TRBV7-9 and TRBJ1-5; 7 bases line up with TRBD1. Germline assignment: CDR1 SEHNR and CDR2 FQNEAQ (reference sequence). This CDR3 spans 13 amino acids. V lost 8 bases, J lost 2 bases, and 3 bases stayed unmatched. The CDR3 protein is CASDRDGNQPQHF. DNA for the CDR3: TGTGCCAGCGACAGGGATGGCAATCAGCCCCAGCATTTT.

The rearrangement uses TRBV9 and TRBJ2-3; D is uncertain. The CDR3 contains 13 residues. Per germline, CDR1 SGDLS and CDR2 YYNGEE. V was cut by 4 bases and J by 3 bases, with 9 bases left in between. The CDR3 coding sequence is TGTGCCAGCAGCTCGGTCCGGACAGATACGCAGTATTTT. It codes for CASSSVRTDTQYF.

The chain uses TRBV9 and TRBJ2-1; TRBD2 agrees at 9 bases. Germline CDR1 SGDLS, CDR2 YYNGEE. The J segment lost 8 bases and the V segment lost 2 bases, leaving 8 bases of the junction unmatched. The CDR3 totals 15 residues. This CDR3 reads CASSVRAGGVYEQFF. The CDR3 bases are TGTGCCAGCAGCGTTCGAGCGGGAGGTGTCTATGAGCAGTTCTTC.

The chain couples TRBV28 to TRBJ2-2; D gene ambiguous. The length of the CDR3 is 14 residues. CDR1 and CDR2 (germline): MDHEN, SYDVKM. V lost 5 bases to trimming and J lost 1 base, with 8 bases between them. The CDR3 bases are TGTGCCAGCAGTGCCGGAGTGAACACCGGGGAGCTGTTTTTT. It codes for CASSAGVNTGELFF. Supplemented by reference TRBV28 and TRBJ2-2, the full variable domain reads DVKVTQSSRYLVKRTGEKVFLECVQDMDHENMFWYRQDPGLGLRLIYFSYDVKMKEKGDIPEGYSVSREKKERFSLILESASTNQTSMYLCASSAGVNTGELFFGEGSRLTVL.

This chain joins TRBV10-3 and TRBJ2-3; tentative D call: TRBD1 (6 bases). The germline V gene encodes CDR1 ENHRY and CDR2 SYGVKD. CDR3 length: 15 amino acids. The germline V and J ends were trimmed by 0 bases and 2 bases, with 9 bases remaining between them. The CDR3 loop reads CAISESRTDTDTQYF. Here the CDR3 DNA reads TGTGCCATCAGTGAGTCAAGGACAGACACAGATACGCAGTATTTT.